Listed below are T cell receptor beta chains from one sample, sequenced in a study of T cells in Graves' hyperthyroidism and ophthalmopathy. TCRdb passed the multiplex PCR reads through MiXCR, listing each CDR3 protein once. The profile shows 330,000 or so distinct CDR3 sequences, 15% to 20% of them singletons. Sequenced input: blood. These receptors were taken from a woman aged 40 to 50 with Graves' ophthalmopathy. CDR3s include the opening cysteine and the closing phenylalanine or tryptophan. The D gene is left open where the match is weak. Clone size is given for some rows only: seen once, a few or many times, or a class if the clone is expanded.

TRBJ1-2	TRBD1	TRBV6-1	.	CASRATGVGGYTF	TGTGCCAGCAGGGCCACAGGGGTTGGTGGCTACACCTTC
TRBJ2-7	TRBD2	TRBV11-1	once	CASSPQTSGVTYEQYF	TGTGCCAGCAGTCCACAGACTAGCGGGGTTACCTACGAGCAGTACTTC
TRBJ2-3	TRBD2	TRBV12-3/TRBV12-4	many	CASSLAPAGADTQYF	TGTGCCAGCAGTTTAGCGCCAGCGGGAGCAGATACGCAGTATTTT
TRBJ2-7	TRBD2	TRBV7-8	many	CASSPGTSGPEQYF	TGTGCCAGCAGCCCCGGGACTAGCGGTCCCGAGCAGTACTTC
TRBJ1-1	TRBD1	TRBV15	many	CATSLGGPNTEAFF	TGTGCCACCAGCTTAGGGGGCCCAAACACTGAAGCTTTCTTT
TRBJ2-7	.	TRBV4-1	many	CASSQGGGGDEQYF	TGCGCCAGCAGCCAAGGGGGAGGGGGCGACGAGCAGTACTTC
TRBJ2-7	TRBD2	TRBV5-8	.	CASSWDGGAYEQYF	TGTGCCAGCAGCTGGGACGGGGGGGCCTACGAGCAGTACTTC
TRBJ2-7	TRBD1	TRBV4-3	many	CASSRGTGTYEQYF	TGCGCCAGCAGCCGGGGGACAGGCACCTACGAGCAGTACTTC
TRBJ2-2	TRBD1	TRBV7-9	many	CASSPRQGSSRELFF	TGTGCCAGCAGCCCCAGACAGGGGAGTAGTCGGGAGCTGTTTTTT
TRBJ2-4	.	TRBV5-1	many	CASSLAWSAKNIQYF	TGCGCCAGCAGCTTGGCCTGGTCCGCCAAAAACATTCAGTACTTC
TRBJ1-1	.	TRBV6-5	many	CASSPEHTGTEAFF	TGTGCCAGCAGTCCCGAACACACGGGCACTGAAGCTTTCTTT
TRBJ1-5	.	TRBV4-1	few	CASSPNDGDSNQPQHF	TGCGCCAGCAGCCCGAATGACGGAGATAGCAATCAGCCCCAGCATTTT
TRBJ2-2	TRBD2	TRBV28	many	CATGLAGVGELFF	TGTGCCACTGGACTAGCGGGAGTCGGGGAGCTGTTTTTT
TRBJ2-2	TRBD2	TRBV4-1	.	CASSQVTSGRAKKNTGELFF	TGCGCCAGCAGCCAAGTTACTAGCGGGAGGGCCAAAAAGAACACCGGGGAGCTGTTTTTT
TRBJ1-2	.	TRBV28	many	CASGYGHTYGYTF	TGTGCCAGCGGTTATGGACACACCTATGGCTACACCTTC
TRBJ2-4	TRBD2	TRBV6-1	many	CATTQREDLAKNIQYF	TGTGCCACTACCCAGCGGGAGGACTTAGCCAAAAACATTCAGTACTTC
TRBJ2-3	TRBD2	TRBV19	many	CASTLRWGRVSGDTQYF	TGTGCCAGTACCCTCCGGTGGGGGAGGGTGAGCGGGGATACGCAGTATTTT
TRBJ1-5	.	TRBV6-1	many	CASSEARGVSNQPQHF	TGTGCCAGCAGTGAAGCGCGAGGGGTCAGCAATCAGCCCCAGCATTTT
TRBJ2-6	TRBD1	TRBV9	many	CASSVDRGISGANVLTF	TGTGCCAGCAGCGTCGACAGGGGGATATCTGGGGCCAACGTCCTGACTTTC
TRBJ2-7	TRBD1	TRBV6-1	.	CASRGDRGTPYEQYF	TGTGCCAGCAGGGGGGACAGGGGGACGCCCTACGAGCAGTACTTC
TRBJ1-1	.	TRBV12-5	many	CASGTTTRNTEAFF	TGTGCTAGTGGCACAACGACAAGAAACACTGAAGCTTTCTTT
TRBJ2-5	.	TRBV5-6	many	CASSLFKKTQYF	TGTGCCAGCAGCTTGTTTAAAAAGACCCAGTACTTC
TRBJ2-5	TRBD2	TRBV12-3/TRBV12-4	many	CASRGTSGIEYF	TGTGCCAGCCGGGGGACTAGCGGGATTGAGTACTTC
TRBJ2-4	.	TRBV18	many	CASSPQLQSIQYF	TGTGCCAGCTCACCACAGCTGCAGAGCATTCAGTACTTC
TRBJ1-2	.	TRBV18	many	CASSSGARAYGYTF	TGTGCCAGCTCATCGGGGGCGCGAGCCTATGGCTACACCTTC
TRBJ1-1	TRBD1	TRBV3-1	.	CASSQRTGRPEAFF	TGTGCCAGCAGCCAAAGGACAGGGCGCCCTGAAGCTTTCTTT
TRBJ2-7	TRBD1	TRBV6-1	many	CASSVRQGEFYEQYF	TGTGCCAGCAGTGTGCGACAGGGTGAGTTCTACGAGCAGTACTTC
TRBJ2-7	TRBD2	TRBV6-4	many	CASSTHSGQGLAGGYEQYF	TGTGCCAGCAGTACCCACTCCGGACAGGGACTAGCGGGAGGTTACGAGCAGTACTTC
TRBJ2-5	TRBD2	TRBV4-1	few	CASSQDWTPGLAGVGGEEETQYF	TGCGCCAGCAGCCAAGATTGGACGCCAGGACTAGCGGGAGTGGGGGGGGAAGAAGAGACCCAGTACTTC
TRBJ2-6	.	TRBV28	many	CASSLSPLPSGANVLTF	TGTGCCAGCAGTTTATCGCCTCTCCCCTCTGGGGCCAACGTCCTGACTTTC
TRBJ1-2	.	TRBV18	.	CASSVRTDNYGYTF	TGTGCCAGCTCAGTCCGAACGGATAACTATGGCTACACCTTC
TRBJ1-5	.	TRBV30	.	CAWSVSVNQPQHF	TGTGCCTGGAGTGTATCCGTAAATCAGCCCCAGCATTTT
TRBJ1-5	TRBD1	TRBV3-1	few	CASSQNRGSNQPQHF	TGTGCCAGCAGCCAAAACAGGGGAAGCAATCAGCCCCAGCATTTT
TRBJ1-2	.	TRBV18	many	CASSLDRDDYGYTF	TGTGCCAGCTCACTGGACAGAGATGACTATGGCTACACCTTC
TRBJ2-7	.	TRBV20-1	many	CSARSTASYEQYF	TGCAGTGCTAGATCCACTGCTTCCTACGAGCAGTACTTC
TRBJ2-7	TRBD1	TRBV6-2/TRBV6-3	.	CASSSGGQVDEQYF	TGTGCCAGCAGTTCTGGAGGACAGGTGGACGAGCAGTACTTC
TRBJ2-2	.	TRBV4-1	.	CASSQDRVPGELFF	TGCGCCAGCAGCCAAGATAGGGTTCCCGGGGAGCTGTTTTTT
TRBJ1-1	.	TRBV20-1	many	CSARIREYTEAFF	TGCAGTGCTAGAATCAGGGAGTATACTGAAGCTTTCTTT
TRBJ2-2	.	TRBV5-1	many	CASSTTGKNTGELFF	TGCGCCAGCAGCACCACAGGGAAGAACACCGGGGAGCTGTTTTTT
TRBJ1-5	.	TRBV7-8	many	CASSPFRGGRVSDQPQHF	TGTGCCAGCAGCCCATTTCGGGGGGGTCGGGTAAGCGATCAGCCCCAGCATTTT
TRBJ1-4	.	TRBV27	many	CASSPPGQLNEKLFF	TGTGCCAGCAGTCCGCCGGGACAACTTAATGAAAAACTGTTTTTT
TRBJ2-7	TRBD2	TRBV12-3/TRBV12-4	.	CASSSRGVAGSYEQYF	TGTGCCAGCAGTTCCCGCGGGGTAGCGGGGTCCTACGAGCAGTACTTC
TRBJ2-5	.	TRBV7-2	.	CASSIPPRETQYF	TGTGCCAGCAGTATCCCACCGCGAGAGACCCAGTACTTC
TRBJ1-1	.	TRBV5-1	many	CASSLEGLPNTEAFF	TGCGCCAGCAGCTTGGAGGGACTCCCGAACACTGAAGCTTTCTTT
TRBJ2-7	TRBD2	TRBV11-2	few	CASKAGGPYEQYF	TGTGCCAGTAAAGCGGGAGGGCCTTACGAGCAGTACTTC
TRBJ2-7	TRBD2	TRBV28	once	CASSFRVRSGRANYEQYF	TGTGCCAGCAGTTTTAGGGTTCGGAGCGGGAGGGCGAACTACGAGCAGTACTTC
TRBJ1-2	.	TRBV28	many	CASIQFAQGTYGYTF	TGTGCCAGCATACAATTTGCACAGGGAACATATGGCTACACCTTC
TRBJ2-4	TRBD1	TRBV30	.	CAWIPGTGGNIQYF	TGTGCCTGGATACCCGGGACAGGGGGAAACATTCAGTACTTC
TRBJ2-2	.	TRBV5-1	few	CASSLAIMGELFF	TGCGCCAGCAGCTTGGCCATCATGGGGGAGCTGTTTTTT
TRBJ2-1	.	TRBV7-6	many	CASSPFSDPSYNEQFF	TGTGCCAGCAGCCCCTTCTCGGACCCTTCCTACAATGAGCAGTTCTTC
TRBJ2-5	.	TRBV30	.	CAWSVRLAETQYF	TGTGCCTGGAGTGTACGGCTGGCGGAGACCCAGTACTTC